This T cell receptor (beta chain) is from a study of beta chain features in type 1 diabetes. Study-wide findings and caveats: Within the patient group, naive, central memory and Treg TCRB repertoires appeared more similar to each other than within healthy donors. The study left unresolved whether HLA type influences TCRB rearrangement.

The CDR3 contains 13 residues. Between the trimmed V and J ends, which lost 8 bases and 5 bases, there was a span of 12 bases. Germline lookup yields CDR1 MNHEY and CDR2 SMNVEV (reference sequence). The study reverse transcribed the entire isolated RNA, so it sequenced expressed TCRB transcripts. The method was immunoSEQ multiplex PCR; TCRdb's version includes in-frame clones alone and lacks a portion of them. The table has about 360,000 clones, 10% to 15% seen once. About this clone itself: The antigen remains unidentified.

Source material: naive CD4+ T cells from blood. The receptor was isolated from a man between 18 and 29 years old in good health. The genes are TRBV27 and TRBJ2-2, with D possibly matching TRBD1 (6 bases). The CDR3 reads CASGGQWTGELFF. The DNA for the CDR3 is TGTGCCAGCGGCGGACAGTGGACCGGGGAGCTGTTTTTT.